The 14 T cell receptor beta chains reported below all come from one sample, sequenced in a study of cytomegalovirus exposure and HLA in healthy donors. The study ran its PCR with 60 Vbeta and 13 Jbeta primers. Clones were read by immunoSEQ multiplex PCR, and TCRdb kept only the in-frame ones, dropping some. The sample yields about 85,000 clones, over 75% seen once. Sequencing was done on a sample of PBMCs. The source is a boy under 18 in good health and CMV-seronegative.

This rearrangement joins TRBV28 to TRBJ2-3; 9 nucleotides agree with TRBD2. Germline V gene data show CDR1 as MDHEN and CDR2 as SYDVKM. Trimming at V came to 6 bases and at J to 5 bases, leaving 18 bases not matched to a gene. The CDR3 is 18 residues long. The CDR3 loop is CASSWGSLAGSRVDTQYF. In DNA form, the CDR3 reads TGTGCCAGCAGCTGGGGTTCGCTAGCGGGGTCCCGGGTAGATACGCAGTATTTT.

The chain has TRBV20-1 and TRBJ1-4; no firm D call. Trimming left V 7 bases short and J 8 bases short, with 11 bases between. The germline CDR1 and CDR2 sequences are DFQATT and SNEGSKA (reference sequence). This CDR3 is 11 amino acids long. The CDR3 region is CSVGLREKLFF. The DNA for the CDR3 is TGCAGTGTCGGTCTGAGGGAAAAACTGTTTTTT.

The V call is TRBV5-1, the J call TRBJ1-2, with 8 nucleotides matching TRBD1. Trimming took 4 bases from V and 7 from J; bases not matched to a gene: 15. The CDR3 length is 16 residues. Germline assignment: CDR1 SGHRS and CDR2 YFSETQ. As DNA, the CDR3 is TGCGCCAGCAGCCCGGGGGCAGGGGGCGAGAGAAGTGGCTACACCTTC. It specifies CASSPGAGGERSGYTF.

This clone showed up just once. The chain employs TRBV4-3 and TRBJ1-4, with 7 bases fitting TRBD1. Germline CDR1 is LGHNA and CDR2 is YSLEER. V trimming: 2 bases; J trimming: 5 bases; junction bases outside the gene matches: 14. The CDR3 sequence is 18 residues long. CDR3 DNA: TGCGCCAGCAGCCAAACCCCCGTTTCGGGACAGCAAAATGAAAAACTGTTTTTT. Its translation is CASSQTPVSGQQNEKLFF.

The rearrangement uses TRBV12-5 and TRBJ1-1, with a possible D match to TRBD1 (5 bases). Germline values: CDR1 LGHNT, CDR2 FRNRAP. Trimming removed 4 bases at V and 0 bases at J, with 18 bases between. The length of the CDR3 is 17 residues. The CDR3 sequence: CASGSLGQGGMNTEAFF. CDR3 DNA: TGTGCTAGTGGTTCCCTAGGGCAGGGAGGTATGAACACTGAAGCTTTCTTT.

V and J are TRBV6-5 and TRBJ2-2; unclear D gene. V was cut by 7 bases and J by 2 bases, with 11 bases left in between. The germline gives CDR1 MNHEY, CDR2 SVGAGI. The CDR3 is made up of 14 amino acids. This CDR3 reads CASTRSKNTGELFF. The CDR3, as DNA: TGTGCCAGCACTAGATCTAAAAACACCGGGGAGCTGTTTTTT.

The CDR3 region has the DNA TGTGCCAGCAGCTTAGGACCGGGACAGGGCACTGAAGCTTTCTTT. It translates to CASSLGPGQGTEAFF. This rearrangement joins TRBV7-2 to TRBJ1-1; 9 bases match TRBD1. The germline V gene has CDR1 SGHTA and CDR2 FQGNSA. The V segment lost 1 base and the J segment 4 bases; nucleotides outside the gene matches: 4. The CDR3 totals 15 residues. Filled out from reference TRBV7-2 and TRBJ1-1, the complete variable domain reads GAGVSQSPSNKVTEKGKDVELRCDPISGHTALYWYRQSLGQGLEFLIYFQGNSAPDKSGLPSDRFSAERTGGSVSTLTIQRTQQEDSAVYLCASSLGPGQGTEAFFGQGTRLTVV.

This clone was recorded a few times. The chain recombines TRBV29-1 with TRBJ1-1; 7 bases are shared with TRBD1. With V trimmed by 2 bases and J by 6 bases, 6 bases remained unmatched. This CDR3 is built from 13 residues. CDR1 is SQVTM and CDR2 is ANQGSEA in the germline V gene. CDR3: CSVERSQGAEAFF. CDR3 DNA sequence: TGCAGCGTTGAAAGGAGTCAGGGGGCTGAAGCTTTCTTT.

The V and J genes are TRBV7-9 and TRBJ2-1; 10 bases fit TRBD2. The V segment lost 1 base and the J segment 5 bases; nucleotides outside the gene matches: 5. The CDR3 is 16 residues long. Germline V gives CDR1 SEHNR, CDR2 FQNEAQ (reference sequence). DNA of the CDR3: TGTGCCAGCAGCTTAGGGACTAGCGGACCTCACAATGAGCAGTTCTTC. It yields the protein CASSLGTSGPHNEQFF.

The V gene is TRBV5-1, the J gene TRBJ2-5; TRBD1 matches at 7 bases. The length of the CDR3 is 14 residues. From germline, CDR1 is SGHRS and CDR2 YFSETQ. V shed 0 bases and J 5 bases; nucleotides not matched to a gene: 4. The CDR3 nucleotides read TGCGCCAGCAGCTTGGGGACAGGCGGGGAGACCCAGTACTTC. Protein: CASSLGTGGETQYF.

The chain links TRBV4-3 to TRBJ2-1, with 7 positions matching TRBD2. The length of the CDR3 is 15 residues. The J segment lost 2 bases and the V segment lost 1 base, leaving 2 bases of the junction unmatched. The germline V gene encodes CDR1 LGHNA and CDR2 YSLEER. The CDR3 loop is CASSQGGGTYNEQFF. The CDR3 DNA follows: TGCGCCAGCAGCCAAGGGGGGGGGACCTACAATGAGCAGTTCTTC.

In this sample, this clone turned up a few times. V and J are TRBV6-5 and TRBJ1-1; TRBD1 aligns across 8 bases. Germline trimming cut 2 bases from V and 4 bases from J; bases unmatched to any gene: 9. The CDR3 has 16 residues. CDR1 and CDR2 (germline): MNHEY, SVGAGI. The DNA of the CDR3 is TGTGCCAGCAGTTACCGGGACAGGTATCGGGGCACTGAAGCTTTCTTT. Protein product: CASSYRDRYRGTEAFF.

V usage is TRBV11-1 and J usage is TRBJ1-1; perhaps TRBD1 as D (6 bases). V gave up 3 bases and J gave up 0 bases, with 11 bases separating them. The CDR3 has 15 residues. CDR1 SGHAT and CDR2 FQDESV come from the germline V gene (reference sequence). CDR3 amino acids: CASSFQGSVNTEAFF. The CDR3 DNA is TGTGCCAGCAGCTTCCAGGGGAGTGTGAACACTGAAGCTTTCTTT.

The V gene is TRBV4-2, the J gene TRBJ2-1; 14 bases are shared with TRBD2. The CDR3 is 19 residues long. The V gene's germline CDR1 is LGHNA and CDR2 YNFKEQ. The junction had 8 bases not matched to a gene; V was cut back by 4 bases and J by 0 bases. CDR3 bases: TGTGCCAGCAGCCGAGGGACTAGCGGGAGTTTTATCTCCTACAATGAGCAGTTCTTC. Residues: CASSRGTSGSFISYNEQFF.